This entry concerns a single TCR beta chain. The data belong to a study of response to subunit inactivated influenza vaccine. The CDR3 runs 18 residues. CDR1 is SGHAT and CDR2 is FQNNGV in the germline V gene. The V segment lost 1 base and the J segment 0 bases; nucleotides outside the gene matches: 7. One entry per CDR3 protein, called by TCRdb with MiXCR from the RT-PCR reads. The table includes more than 450,000 distinct CDR3 sequences, 12% detected once. This sequence was found in a man aged 50 to 60 who received an inactivated influenza vaccine. The chain links TRBV11-2 to TRBJ2-1; TRBD2 agrees at 9 bases. The sample here was PBMCs from blood, taken on the day of vaccination. The CDR3 nucleotides are TGTGCCAGCAGCTTAGGACTAGCGGCCCCGAGCTCCTACAATGAGCAGTTCTTC. Its protein is CASSLGLAAPSSYNEQFF.